Listed below are T cell receptor beta chains from one sample, sequenced in a study of T cell responses to AZD1222 COVID-19 vaccine. TCRdb's table, derived via immunoSEQ multiplex PCR, lists solely in-frame clones and lacks some. The repertoire has roughly 120,000 clones, about 87% of them found once; the top ten carry 4% to 6%. Sequences were derived from peripheral blood, sampled on day 0 of AZD1222 vaccination. The receptors were sampled from an adult in good health. Each CDR3 is given with its conserved first and last residue. A D gene is named only where the DNA matches it firmly. Where a row states a size, it is once, few, many or the class of an expanded clone; other rows omit it.

TRBJ1-5 | NA | TRBD1 | TRBV4-3 | TGCGCCAGCAGCCAAGATACAGGGGTGGATCAGCCCCAGCATTTT | CASSQDTGVDQPQHF
TRBJ1-4 | NA | NA | TRBV6-6 | TGTGCCAGCAGAGATACCGATCCGAACCAGACTGAAAAACTGTTTTTT | CASRDTDPNQTEKLFF
TRBJ1-2 | NA | NA | TRBV11-2 | TGTGCCAGCAGCTTAGCCTTAAATGCGCACTATGGCTACACCTTC | CASSLALNAHYGYTF
TRBJ2-2 | NA | TRBD1 | TRBV6-2/TRBV6-3 | TGTGCCAGCATCCCGGACAGGGGAAGTGTTAACACCGGGGAGCTGTTTTTT | CASIPDRGSVNTGELFF
TRBJ1-1 | NA | NA | TRBV20-1 | TGCAGTGGGCTGCTAATCACTGAAGCTTTCTTT | CSGLLITEAFF
TRBJ1-3 | NA | TRBD1 | TRBV10-3 | TGTGCCATCAGTGGTGGGACAGGGTTCGGAAACACCATATATTTT | CAISGGTGFGNTIYF
TRBJ1-5 | NA | NA | TRBV10-3 | TGTGCCATCAGTGCCGGCAGCGAACAGCCCCAGCATTTT | CAISAGSEQPQHF
TRBJ1-2 | few | NA | TRBV6-5 | TGTGCCAGCAGCGACCGACACCTTAACTATGGCTACACCTTC | CASSDRHLNYGYTF
TRBJ2-7 | NA | NA | TRBV3-1/TRBV3-2 | TGTGCCAGCAGCCAATTCGTCTCCCCTTCCTACGAGCAGTACTTC | CASSQFVSPSYEQYF
TRBJ2-6 | once | NA | TRBV3-1/TRBV3-2 | TGTGCCAGCAGCCAGTTGTTGGGGGCGGGATCTGGGGCCAACGTCCTGACTTTC | CASSQLLGAGSGANVLTF
TRBJ2-1 | NA | TRBD2 | TRBV7-9 | TGTGCCAGCAGGCCCCCGAGCGGGGGGGCCTACAATGAGCAGTTCTTC | CASRPPSGGAYNEQFF
TRBJ1-1 | NA | NA | TRBV6-2/TRBV6-3 | TGTGCCAGCAGTTACCCTCGGGACACTGAAGCTTTCTTT | CASSYPRDTEAFF
TRBJ1-1 | once | NA | TRBV4-3 | TGCGCCAGCAGCTCGAGGGAGGGAACTGAAGCTTTCTTT | CASSSREGTEAFF
TRBJ1-2 | NA | TRBD1 | TRBV6-5 | TGTGCCAGCGTCACAGGGGGCAGTGGCTACACCTTC | CASVTGGSGYTF
TRBJ2-2 | NA | NA | TRBV6-2/TRBV6-3 | TGTGCCAGCAGTTACTCACGGATATCCGGGGAGCTGTTTTTT | CASSYSRISGELFF
TRBJ1-1 | once | NA | TRBV7-6 | TGTGCCAGCAGCAGGCAGACAGCTGGCGCTGAAGCTTTCTTT | CASSRQTAGAEAFF
TRBJ1-5 | NA | NA | TRBV6-6 | TGTGCCAGCATGGAAGTAAATCAGCCCCAGCATTTT | CASMEVNQPQHF
TRBJ2-3 | NA | NA | TRBV21-1 | TGTGCCAGCAGACGACTCATGGGGGATCCAGATACGCAGTATTTT | CASRRLMGDPDTQYF
TRBJ1-2 | NA | TRBD1 | TRBV6-2/TRBV6-3 | TGTGCCAGCAGTTACCATCCGGGACAGGGGGCAGGTGGCTACACCTTC | CASSYHPGQGAGGYTF
TRBJ1-2 | NA | NA | TRBV6-6 | TGTGCCAGCAGTCAGACAGGCGGAGCTAACTATGGCTACACCTTC | CASSQTGGANYGYTF
TRBJ2-7 | NA | NA | TRBV9 | TGTGCCAGCAGCGTAGTGGGCGGGGCGAACTCCTACGAGCAGTACTTC | CASSVVGGANSYEQYF
TRBJ2-3 | NA | NA | TRBV6-6 | TGTGCCAGCAGGAGGGGACCCACAGATACGCAGTATTTT | CASRRGPTDTQYF
TRBJ1-1 | NA | NA | TRBV3-1/TRBV3-2 | TGTGCCAGCAGTCAGGGTCGATACACTGAAGCTTTCTTT | CASSQGRYTEAFF
TRBJ1-1 | NA | TRBD1 | TRBV6-5 | TGTGCCACTAACCGGGACAGAGACAACACTGAAGCTTTCTTT | CATNRDRDNTEAFF
TRBJ1-1 | once | TRBD1 | TRBV2 | TGTGCCAGCAGGGGGACAGGGTATGAAGCTTTCTTT | CASRGTGYEAFF
TRBJ1-2 | NA | NA | TRBV10-3 | TGTGCCATCAGTGACCGGGGTAGTCTCGCCTTC | CAISDRGSLAF
TRBJ2-5 | NA | NA | TRBV12-3/TRBV12-4 | TGTGCCAGCAGCGGGGGTTCAGAGACCCAGTACTTC | CASSGGSETQYF
TRBJ1-1 | NA | NA | TRBV4-3 | TGCGCCAGCAGCCAGAGGCGGAACACTGAAGCTTTCTTT | CASSQRRNTEAFF
TRBJ1-5 | NA | NA | TRBV19 | TGTGCCAGTAGTATGCCGGTGCGAGGAAGCAATCAGCCCCAGCATTTT | CASSMPVRGSNQPQHF
TRBJ2-5 | NA | NA | TRBV19 | TGTGCCAGTAGTAGCACAGGGTACGGGGAGACCCAGTACTTC | CASSSTGYGETQYF
TRBJ1-4 | NA | NA | TRBV4-3 | TGCGCCAGCAGCCAACAGGGGGAAAAACTGTTTTTT | CASSQQGEKLFF
TRBJ2-5 | NA | NA | TRBV10-3 | TGTGCCATCAGTGATAGCCCCCAAGAGACCCAGTACTTC | CAISDSPQETQYF
TRBJ2-1 | NA | NA | TRBV4-3 | TGCGCCAGCAGCCAAGGAAGGGGGATCTCCTACAATGAGCAGTTCTTC | CASSQGRGISYNEQFF
TRBJ1-5 | once | NA | TRBV18 | TGTGCCAGCTCACCGGGACCTGATCAGCCCCAGCATTTT | CASSPGPDQPQHF
TRBJ2-2 | NA | NA | TRBV6-6 | TGTGCCAGCAGTTACCGGGGGCCGAGCGGGGAGCTGTTTTTT | CASSYRGPSGELFF
TRBJ2-3 | NA | NA | TRBV11-3 | TGTGCCAGCAGCTCGGGACTCTGGGCAGATACGCAGTATTTT | CASSSGLWADTQYF
TRBJ2-1 | once | NA | TRBV12-3/TRBV12-4 | TGTGCCAGCAGTTTAGCACCCTACAATGAGCAGTTCTTC | CASSLAPYNEQFF